One T cell receptor beta chain is described in this entry. Each CDR3 protein is one row after TCRdb ran MiXCR on the 5' RACE reads. The sample lists roughly 480,000 distinct CDR3 sequences, around a quarter occurring once. This sample is part of a study of T-cell memory formation after mild COVID-19. Per the germline V gene, CDR1 is SQVTM and CDR2 is ANQGSEA. Trimming pared 1 base from V and 8 bases from J, leaving 8 bases between. The CDR3 has 11 residues. The sequence was obtained from an adult woman who had mild COVID-19 (a few samples of this study predate the infection). Cell type and time point are not known. The J gene is TRBJ1-1, the V gene TRBV29-1; D gene uncertain. The specimen was PBMCs or a T cell subset sorted from them (not recorded which). The CDR3 nucleotides read TGCAGCGTTGAAGTTGGATCAGAAGCTTTCTTT. Translating it yields CSVEVGSEAFF.